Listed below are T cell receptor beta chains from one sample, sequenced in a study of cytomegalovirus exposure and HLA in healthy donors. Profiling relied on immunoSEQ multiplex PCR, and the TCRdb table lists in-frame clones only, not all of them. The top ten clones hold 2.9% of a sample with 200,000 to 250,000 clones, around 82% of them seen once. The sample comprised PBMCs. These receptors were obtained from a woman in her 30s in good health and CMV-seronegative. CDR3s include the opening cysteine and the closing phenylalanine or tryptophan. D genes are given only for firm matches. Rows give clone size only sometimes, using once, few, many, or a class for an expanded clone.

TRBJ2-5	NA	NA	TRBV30	TGTGCCTGGAGTGTACAGGAGGGGGAGACCCAGTACTTC	CAWSVQEGETQYF
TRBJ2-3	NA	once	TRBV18	TGTGCCAGCTCACCTGAGGGGGATGGGGGTACGCAGTATTTT	CASSPEGDGGTQYF
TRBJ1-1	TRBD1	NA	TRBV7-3	TGTGCCAGCAGCTTAAGGGGACCGGGACAGGGAGGTGCTTTCTTT	CASSLRGPGQGGAFF
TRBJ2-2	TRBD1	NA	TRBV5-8	TGTGCCAGCAGCTTGTGGACAGGGTTCACCGGGGAGCTGTTTTTT	CASSLWTGFTGELFF
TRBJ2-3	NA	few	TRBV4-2	TGTGCCAGCAGCCAAAGGATGTCTGGCGGGGGCACAGATACGCAGTATTTT	CASSQRMSGGGTDTQYF
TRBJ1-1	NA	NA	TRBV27	TGTGCCAGCAGTCCTATCACAGGGTTTACAAAGAACACTGAAGCTTTCTTT	CASSPITGFTKNTEAFF
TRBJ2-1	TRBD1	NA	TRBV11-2	TGTGCCAGCAGCTCAAGCACAGGGGGCTCAAGGGAGCAGTTCTTC	CASSSSTGGSREQFF
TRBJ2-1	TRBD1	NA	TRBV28	TGTGCCAGCAGTCGCGGACAGGGGCGAGACAATGAGCAGTTCTTC	CASSRGQGRDNEQFF
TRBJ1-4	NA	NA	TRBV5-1	TGCGCCAGCAGCGCCGGGCGACAGGCAACTAATGAAAAACTGTTTTTT	CASSAGRQATNEKLFF
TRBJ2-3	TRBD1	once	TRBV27	TGTGCCAGCAGTGCCCGGGACAGGGGCACAGATACGCAGTATTTT	CASSARDRGTDTQYF
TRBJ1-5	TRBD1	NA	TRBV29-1	TGCAGCGTTCTTCTGGCAGGGGGGAATCAGCCCCAGCATTTT	CSVLLAGGNQPQHF
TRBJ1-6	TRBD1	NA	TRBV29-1	TGCAGCGTTTCTAAGGACAGGGTAGGATCACCCCTCCACTTT	CSVSKDRVGSPLHF
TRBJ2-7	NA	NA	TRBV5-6	TGTGCCAGCAGCCGGGGGACAGACTCATCTTTCTACGAGCAGTACTTC	CASSRGTDSSFYEQYF
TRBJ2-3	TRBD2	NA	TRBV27	TGTGCCAGCAGTTTATCGGTAGCGGGAGGGGGGGATACGCAGTATTTT	CASSLSVAGGGDTQYF
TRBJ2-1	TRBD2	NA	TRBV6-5	TGTGCCAGCAGGGGACTAGCTCAGTACAATGAGCAGTTCTTC	CASRGLAQYNEQFF